These 4 T cell receptor beta chains originate from one sample sequenced in a study of cytomegalovirus exposure and HLA in healthy donors. A multiplex PCR was run with 60 Vbeta primers and 13 Jbeta primers. Only in-frame clones appear in the TCRdb table, and some are missing; sequencing was by immunoSEQ multiplex PCR. Among about 140,000 clones listed, about three quarters were seen once. Sequenced input: PBMCs. The receptors here all came from a man aged 18 to 30 in good health and CMV-seronegative.

CDR3 DNA sequence: TGTGCCAGCTCACCAATCTACGGAGAAGCGGCAGGGGGCGTCGGGAATGAGCAGTTCTTC. Protein: CASSPIYGEAAGGVGNEQFF. J is TRBJ2-1 and V is TRBV18, with 8 positions matching TRBD1. CDR1 and CDR2 (germline): KGHSH, LQKENI. V was pared by 2 bases and J by 7 bases, with 22 bases of the junction left unmatched. This CDR3 contains 20 residues.

This clone occurred a few times. This chain uses TRBV28 with TRBJ2-5, with a possible D match to TRBD1 (6 bases). Trimming cost V 6 bases and J 5 bases, with 13 bases left between them. This CDR3 is built from 13 residues. Germline CDR1 and CDR2: MDHEN and SYDVKM. The CDR3 DNA is TGTGCCAGCAGGGCTGGGGGCTACGAGACCCAGTACTTC. Its translation: CASRAGGYETQYF.

The rearrangement joins TRBV11-3 to TRBJ1-2, with TRBD1 matching over 8 bases. This CDR3 is built from 14 residues. Trimming took 1 base from V and 4 from J; bases not matched to a gene: 2. Germline V gives CDR1 SGHNT, CDR2 YENEEA. CDR3 nucleotide sequence: TGTGCCAGCAGCTTAGCAGGGACAGGCTATGGCTACACCTTC. Its protein product is CASSLAGTGYGYTF.

V is TRBV5-6 and J is TRBJ2-7, with D possibly being TRBD2 (5 bases). Trimming cost V 0 bases and J 0 bases, with 10 bases left between them. The CDR3 is 15 amino acids. Germline V CDR1 and CDR2: SGHDT, YYEEEE. CDR3 in DNA: TGTGCCAGCAGCTTGGCCGGGGTCAGCTCCTACGAGCAGTACTTC. It codes for CASSLAGVSSYEQYF.